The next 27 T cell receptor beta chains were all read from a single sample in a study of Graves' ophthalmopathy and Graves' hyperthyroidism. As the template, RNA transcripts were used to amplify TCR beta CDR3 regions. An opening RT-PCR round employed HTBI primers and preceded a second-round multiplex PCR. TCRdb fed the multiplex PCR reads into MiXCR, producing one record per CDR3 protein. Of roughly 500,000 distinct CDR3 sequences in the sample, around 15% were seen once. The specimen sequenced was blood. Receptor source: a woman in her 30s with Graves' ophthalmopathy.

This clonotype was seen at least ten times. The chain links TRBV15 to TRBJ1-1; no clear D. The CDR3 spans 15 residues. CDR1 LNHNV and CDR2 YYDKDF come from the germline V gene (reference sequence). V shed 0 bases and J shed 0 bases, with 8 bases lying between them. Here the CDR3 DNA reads TGTGCCACCAGCAGAGAGGGGATTATGAACACTGAAGCTTTCTTT. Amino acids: CATSREGIMNTEAFF.

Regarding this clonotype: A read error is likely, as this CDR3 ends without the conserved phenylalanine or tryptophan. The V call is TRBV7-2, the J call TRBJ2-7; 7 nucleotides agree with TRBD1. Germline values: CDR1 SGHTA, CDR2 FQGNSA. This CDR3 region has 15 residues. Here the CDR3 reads CVSSSRQGHGYEQYS. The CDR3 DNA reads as TGTGTCAGCAGCTCGCGACAGGGTCACGGATACGAGCAGTACTCC.

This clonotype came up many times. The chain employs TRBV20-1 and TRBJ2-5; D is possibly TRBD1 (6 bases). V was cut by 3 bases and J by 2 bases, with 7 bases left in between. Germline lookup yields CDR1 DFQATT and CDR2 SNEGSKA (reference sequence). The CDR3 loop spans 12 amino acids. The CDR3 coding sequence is TGCAGTGCTAGGGGACATCAAGAGACCCAGTACTTC. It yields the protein CSARGHQETQYF.

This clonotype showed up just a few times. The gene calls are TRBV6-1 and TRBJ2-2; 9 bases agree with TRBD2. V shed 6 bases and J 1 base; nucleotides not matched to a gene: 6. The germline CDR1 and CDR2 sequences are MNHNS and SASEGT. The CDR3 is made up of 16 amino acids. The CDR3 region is CASRTIAGENTGELFF. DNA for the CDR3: TGTGCCAGCAGGACCATAGCGGGAGAGAACACCGGGGAGCTGTTTTTT.

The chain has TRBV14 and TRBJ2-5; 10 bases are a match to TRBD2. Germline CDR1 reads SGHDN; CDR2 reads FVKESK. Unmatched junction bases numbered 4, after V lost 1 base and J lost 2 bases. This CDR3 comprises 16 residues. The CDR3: CASSQGTSGWQETQYF. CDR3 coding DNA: TGTGCCAGCAGCCAAGGGACTAGCGGATGGCAAGAGACCCAGTACTTC.

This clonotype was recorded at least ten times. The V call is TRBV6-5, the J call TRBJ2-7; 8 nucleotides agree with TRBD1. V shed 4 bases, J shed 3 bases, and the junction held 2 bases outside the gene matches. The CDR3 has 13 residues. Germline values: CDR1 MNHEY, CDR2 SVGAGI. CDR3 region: CASSFTGGYEQYF. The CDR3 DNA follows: TGTGCCAGCAGTTTCACAGGGGGCTACGAGCAGTACTTC.

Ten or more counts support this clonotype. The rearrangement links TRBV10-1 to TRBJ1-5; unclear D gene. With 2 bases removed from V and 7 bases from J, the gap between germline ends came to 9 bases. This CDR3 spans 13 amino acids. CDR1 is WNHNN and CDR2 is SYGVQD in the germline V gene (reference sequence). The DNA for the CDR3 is TGCGCCAGCAGTGAGAATGCACGGCAGCCCCAGCATTTT. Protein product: CASSENARQPQHF.

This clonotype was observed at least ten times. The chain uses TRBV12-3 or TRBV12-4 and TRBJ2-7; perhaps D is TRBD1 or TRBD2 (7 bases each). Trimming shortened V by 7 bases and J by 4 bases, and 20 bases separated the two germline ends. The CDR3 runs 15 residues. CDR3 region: CASKPEAGGGYEQYF. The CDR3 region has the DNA TGTGCCAGCAAACCGGAGGCAGGGGGGGGGTACGAGCAGTACTTC.

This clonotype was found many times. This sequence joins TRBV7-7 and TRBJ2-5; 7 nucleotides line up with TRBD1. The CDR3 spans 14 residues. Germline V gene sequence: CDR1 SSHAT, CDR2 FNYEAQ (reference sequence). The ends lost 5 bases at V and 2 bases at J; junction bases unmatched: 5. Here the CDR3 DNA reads TGTGCCAGCAGCCTACAGGGGAAACAAGAGACCCAGTACTTC. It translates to CASSLQGKQETQYF.

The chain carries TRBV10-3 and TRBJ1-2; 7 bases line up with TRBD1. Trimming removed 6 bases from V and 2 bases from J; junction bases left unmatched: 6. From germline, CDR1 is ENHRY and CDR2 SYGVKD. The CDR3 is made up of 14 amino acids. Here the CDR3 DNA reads TGTGCCATCAGCTCACCGGGACAGAACTATGGCTACACCTTC. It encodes CAISSPGQNYGYTF.

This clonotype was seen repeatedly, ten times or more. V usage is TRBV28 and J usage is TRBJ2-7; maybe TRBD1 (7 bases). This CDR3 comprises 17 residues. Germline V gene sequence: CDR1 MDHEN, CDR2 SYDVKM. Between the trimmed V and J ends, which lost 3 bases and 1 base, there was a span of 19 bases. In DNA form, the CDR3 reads TGTGCCAGCAGTTTTGGAGGATCAGGGGGAGGATCCTACGAGCAGTACTTC. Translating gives CASSFGGSGGGSYEQYF.

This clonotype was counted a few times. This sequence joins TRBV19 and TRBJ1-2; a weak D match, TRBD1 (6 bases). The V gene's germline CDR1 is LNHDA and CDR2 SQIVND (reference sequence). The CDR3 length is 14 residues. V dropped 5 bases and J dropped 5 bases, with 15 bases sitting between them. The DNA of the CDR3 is TGTGCCAGTAGTTTTACAGGGATCCGGTATGGCTACACCTTC. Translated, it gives CASSFTGIRYGYTF. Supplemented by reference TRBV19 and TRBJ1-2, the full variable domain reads DGGITQSPKYLFRKEGQNVTLSCEQNLNHDAMYWYRQDPGQGLRLIYYSQIVNDFQKGDIAEGYSVSREKKESFPLTVTSAQKNPTAFYLCASSFTGIRYGYTFGSGTRLTVV.

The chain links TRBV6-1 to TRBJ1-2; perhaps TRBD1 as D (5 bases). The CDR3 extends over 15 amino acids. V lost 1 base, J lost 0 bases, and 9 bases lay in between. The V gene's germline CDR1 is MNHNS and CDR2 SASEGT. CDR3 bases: TGTGCCAGCAGTGAAGATGACAGCGCTAACTATGGCTACACCTTC. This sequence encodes CASSEDDSANYGYTF.

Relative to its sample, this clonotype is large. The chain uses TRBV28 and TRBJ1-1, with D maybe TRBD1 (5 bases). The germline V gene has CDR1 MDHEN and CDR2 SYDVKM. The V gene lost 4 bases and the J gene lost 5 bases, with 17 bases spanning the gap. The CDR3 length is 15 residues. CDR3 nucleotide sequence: TGTGCCAGCAGTTACCTAGGGACCGGGGGAACTGAAGCTTTCTTT. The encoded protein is CASSYLGTGGTEAFF.

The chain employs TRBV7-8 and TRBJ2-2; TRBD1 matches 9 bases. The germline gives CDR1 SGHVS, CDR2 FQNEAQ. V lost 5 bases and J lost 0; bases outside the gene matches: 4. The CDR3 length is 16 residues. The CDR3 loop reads CASSTGTGSNTGELFF. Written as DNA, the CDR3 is TGTGCCAGCAGCACCGGGACAGGGTCGAACACCGGGGAGCTGTTTTTT.

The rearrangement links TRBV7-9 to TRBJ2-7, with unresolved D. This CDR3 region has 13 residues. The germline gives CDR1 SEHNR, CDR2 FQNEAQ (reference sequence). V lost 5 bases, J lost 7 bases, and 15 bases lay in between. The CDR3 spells CASSAAPHPEQYF. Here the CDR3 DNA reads TGTGCCAGCAGCGCAGCGCCCCACCCGGAGCAGTACTTC.

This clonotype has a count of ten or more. For the CDR3, the DNA is TGTGCCACTAGACCCGGGACTCTGAACACTGAAGCTTTCTTT. This codes for CATRPGTLNTEAFF. The chain links TRBV24-1 to TRBJ1-1; perhaps TRBD1 as D (5 bases). The length of the CDR3 is 14 residues. Germline V lookup: CDR1 KGHDR, CDR2 SFDVKD. V was trimmed by 10 bases and J by 0 bases, leaving 14 bases between them.

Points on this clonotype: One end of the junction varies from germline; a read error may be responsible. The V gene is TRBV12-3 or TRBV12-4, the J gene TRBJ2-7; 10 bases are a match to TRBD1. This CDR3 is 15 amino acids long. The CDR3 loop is CASSLVTGGSHEQYF. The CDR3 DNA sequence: TGTGCCAGCAGCTTAGTGACAGGGGGCTCACACGAGCAGTACTTC.

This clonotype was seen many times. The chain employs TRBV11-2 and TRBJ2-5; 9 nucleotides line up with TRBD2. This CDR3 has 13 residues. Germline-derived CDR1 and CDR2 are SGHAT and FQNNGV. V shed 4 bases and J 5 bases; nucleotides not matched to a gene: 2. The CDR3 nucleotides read TGTGCCAGCAGCTCCGGACTAGCGGAGACCCAGTACTTC. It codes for CASSSGLAETQYF.

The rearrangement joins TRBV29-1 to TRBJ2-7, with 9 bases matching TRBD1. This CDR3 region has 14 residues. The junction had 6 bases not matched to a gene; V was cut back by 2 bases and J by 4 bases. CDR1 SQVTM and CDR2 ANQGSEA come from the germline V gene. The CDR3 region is CSVESRDREYEQYF. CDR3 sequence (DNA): TGCAGCGTTGAAAGCCGGGACAGGGAGTACGAGCAGTACTTC.

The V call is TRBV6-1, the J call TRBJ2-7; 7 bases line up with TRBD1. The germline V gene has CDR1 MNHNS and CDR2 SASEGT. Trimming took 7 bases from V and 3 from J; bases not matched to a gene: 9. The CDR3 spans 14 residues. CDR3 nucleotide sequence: TGTGCCAGCATGTCAGGGGGTTACTACTACGAGCAGTACTTC. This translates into CASMSGGYYYEQYF.

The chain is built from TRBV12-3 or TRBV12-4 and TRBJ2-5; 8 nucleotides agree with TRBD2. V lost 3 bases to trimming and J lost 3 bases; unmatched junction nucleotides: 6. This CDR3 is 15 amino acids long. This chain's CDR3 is CASSFGTGGKETQYF. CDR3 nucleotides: TGTGCCAGCAGTTTTGGGACGGGGGGGAAAGAGACCCAGTACTTC.

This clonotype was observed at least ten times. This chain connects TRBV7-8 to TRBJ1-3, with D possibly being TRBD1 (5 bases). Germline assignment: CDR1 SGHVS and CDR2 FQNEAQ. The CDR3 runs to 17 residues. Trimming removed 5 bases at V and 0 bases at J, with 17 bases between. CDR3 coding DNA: TGTGCCAGCAGCGTCCGGGGACCGCAAAGCTCTGGAAACACCATATATTTT. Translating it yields CASSVRGPQSSGNTIYF.

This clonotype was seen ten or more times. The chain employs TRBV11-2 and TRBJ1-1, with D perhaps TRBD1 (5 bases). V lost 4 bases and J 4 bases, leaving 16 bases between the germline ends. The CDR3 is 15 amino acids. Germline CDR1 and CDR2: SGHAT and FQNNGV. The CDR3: CASSSFRGKGTEAFF. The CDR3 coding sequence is TGTGCCAGCAGCTCTTTTCGGGGGAAGGGCACTGAAGCTTTCTTT.

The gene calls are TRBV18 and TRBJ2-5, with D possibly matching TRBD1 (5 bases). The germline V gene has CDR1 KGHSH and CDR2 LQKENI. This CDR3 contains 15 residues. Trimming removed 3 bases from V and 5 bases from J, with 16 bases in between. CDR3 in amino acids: CASSPPDTLGETQYF. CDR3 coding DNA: TGTGCCAGCTCACCGCCGGACACTCTTGGGGAGACCCAGTACTTC.

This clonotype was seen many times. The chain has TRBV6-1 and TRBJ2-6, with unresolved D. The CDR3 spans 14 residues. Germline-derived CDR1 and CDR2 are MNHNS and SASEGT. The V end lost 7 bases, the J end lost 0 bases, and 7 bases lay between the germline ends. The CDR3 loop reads CASKMISGANVLTF. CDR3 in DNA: TGTGCCAGCAAAATGATCTCTGGGGCCAACGTCCTGACTTTC.

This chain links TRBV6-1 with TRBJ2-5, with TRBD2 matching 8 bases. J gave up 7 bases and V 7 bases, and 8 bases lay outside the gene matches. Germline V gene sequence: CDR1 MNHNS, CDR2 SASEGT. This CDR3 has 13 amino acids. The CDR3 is CASILTGGATQYF. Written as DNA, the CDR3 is TGTGCCAGCATCCTAACGGGGGGGGCGACCCAGTACTTC.